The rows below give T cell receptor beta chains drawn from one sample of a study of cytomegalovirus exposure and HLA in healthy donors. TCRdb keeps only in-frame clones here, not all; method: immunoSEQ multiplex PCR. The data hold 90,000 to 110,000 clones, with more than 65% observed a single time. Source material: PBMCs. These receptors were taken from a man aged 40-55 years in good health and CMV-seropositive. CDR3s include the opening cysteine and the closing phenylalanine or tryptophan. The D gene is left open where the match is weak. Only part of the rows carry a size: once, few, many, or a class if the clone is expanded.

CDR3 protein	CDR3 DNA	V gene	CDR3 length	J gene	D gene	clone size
CASSPNAGGDGETQYF	TGTGCCAGCAGCCCGAACGCGGGGGGCGACGGGGAGACCCAGTACTTC	TRBV5-4	16	TRBJ2-5	TRBD2	few
CASSLTGVSNQPQHF	TGTGCCAGCAGCTTAACAGGTGTTAGCAATCAGCCCCAGCATTTT	TRBV5-6	15	TRBJ1-5	-	-
CAWSVTRDYSYQETQYF	TGTGCCTGGAGTGTTACTCGGGACTATTCGTACCAAGAGACCCAGTACTTC	TRBV30	17	TRBJ2-5	TRBD2	-
CASSLGQGAYTEAFF	TGTGCCAGCAGCTTGGGACAGGGGGCCTACACTGAAGCTTTCTTT	TRBV5-6	15	TRBJ1-1	TRBD1	-
CASSVGQGTWQETQYF	TGTGCCAGCAGCGTAGGACAGGGGACTTGGCAAGAGACCCAGTACTTC	TRBV9	16	TRBJ2-5	TRBD1	-
CASSSTVATNEKLFF	TGTGCCAGCAGCTCGACAGTTGCAACTAATGAAAAACTGTTTTTT	TRBV21-1	15	TRBJ1-4	-	-
CASSLSYTEQFF	TGTGCCAGCAGTTTATCGTACACAGAGCAGTTCTTC	TRBV28	12	TRBJ2-1	-	-
CASSLLPVTGVDTEAFF	TGTGCCAGCAGTTTATTGCCCGTGACAGGGGTTGACACTGAAGCTTTCTTT	TRBV28	17	TRBJ1-1	TRBD1	-
CASSPTGTSGYYEQYF	TGTGCCAGCAGCCCCACCGGGACTAGCGGGTACTACGAGCAGTACTTC	TRBV9	16	TRBJ2-7	TRBD2	-
CASSKSGGHYGYTF	TGTGCCAGCAGTAAAAGCGGGGGACACTATGGCTACACCTTC	TRBV28	14	TRBJ1-2	-	-
CASSDGAGENTGELFF	TGTGCCAGCAGTGACGGGGCGGGAGAGAACACCGGGGAGCTGTTTTTT	TRBV6-4	16	TRBJ2-2	TRBD2	-
CASSPRTGNYEQYF	TGTGCTAGCAGCCCTAGGACAGGGAACTACGAGCAGTACTTC	TRBV7-7	14	TRBJ2-7	TRBD1	-
CASSSVLAGAGNNEQFF	TGTGCCAGCAGCTCAGTCCTAGCGGGAGCGGGAAACAATGAGCAGTTCTTC	TRBV7-9	17	TRBJ2-1	TRBD2	-
CASSPSTSGNEQYF	TGTGCCAGCTCACCATCCACGTCAGGGAACGAGCAGTACTTC	TRBV18	14	TRBJ2-7	-	-
CASSPPSRGVEAFF	TGTGCCAGCTCACCCCCCTCCCGGGGAGTCGAAGCTTTCTTT	TRBV18	14	TRBJ1-1	-	few
CASSLGTSANGLTF	TGTGCCAGCAGCTTAGGGACATCGGCCAACGGCCTGACTTTC	TRBV11-2	14	TRBJ2-6	-	-
CASSLGLAGASYEQYF	TGTGCCAGCAGCTTAGGCCTAGCGGGAGCATCCTACGAGCAGTACTTC	TRBV7-2	16	TRBJ2-7	TRBD2	-
CASSSGQGAGEQYF	TGTGCCAGCAGTTCGGGACAGGGGGCTGGGGAGCAGTACTTC	TRBV27	14	TRBJ2-5	TRBD1	-